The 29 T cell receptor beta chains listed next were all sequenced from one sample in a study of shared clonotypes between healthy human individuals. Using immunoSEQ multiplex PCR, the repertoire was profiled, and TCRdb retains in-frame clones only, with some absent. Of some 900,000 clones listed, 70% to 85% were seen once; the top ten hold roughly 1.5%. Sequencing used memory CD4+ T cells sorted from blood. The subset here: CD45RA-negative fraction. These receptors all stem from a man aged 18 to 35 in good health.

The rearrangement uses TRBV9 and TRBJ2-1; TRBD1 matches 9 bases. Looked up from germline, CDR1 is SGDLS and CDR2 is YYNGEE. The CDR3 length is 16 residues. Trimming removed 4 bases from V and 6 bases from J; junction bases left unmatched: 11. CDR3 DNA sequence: TGTGCCAGCAGCCCCCCGGGGGACAGGGTTGGCAATGAGCAGTTCTTC. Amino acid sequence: CASSPPGDRVGNEQFF.

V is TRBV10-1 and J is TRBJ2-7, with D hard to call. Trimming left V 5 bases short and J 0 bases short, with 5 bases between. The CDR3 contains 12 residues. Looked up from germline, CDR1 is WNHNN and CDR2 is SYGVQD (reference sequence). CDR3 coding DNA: TGCGCCAGCAGTACTTACTCCTACGAGCAGTACTTC. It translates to CASSTYSYEQYF.

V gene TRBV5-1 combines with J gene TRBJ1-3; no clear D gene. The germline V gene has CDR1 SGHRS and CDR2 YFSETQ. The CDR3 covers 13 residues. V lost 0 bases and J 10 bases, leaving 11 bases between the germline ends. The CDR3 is CASSLAGDGTIYF. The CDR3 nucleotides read TGCGCCAGCAGCTTGGCCGGCGACGGGACCATATATTTT.

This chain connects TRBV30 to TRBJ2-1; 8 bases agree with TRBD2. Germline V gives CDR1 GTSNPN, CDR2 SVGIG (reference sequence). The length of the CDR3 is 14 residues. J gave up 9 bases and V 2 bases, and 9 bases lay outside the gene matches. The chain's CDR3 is CAWSRNSGDFEQFF. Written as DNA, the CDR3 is TGTGCCTGGAGTAGAAATAGCGGGGACTTTGAGCAGTTCTTC.

CDR3 protein: CATSNTPVNTDTQYF. DNA for the CDR3: TGTGCCACCAGCAACACCCCAGTCAACACAGATACGCAGTATTTT. The chain recombines TRBV15 with TRBJ2-3; unclear D gene. Trimming took 4 bases from V and 2 from J, leaving 13 bases between them. The CDR3 is 15 amino acids. Germline lookup yields CDR1 LNHNV and CDR2 YYDKDF (reference sequence).

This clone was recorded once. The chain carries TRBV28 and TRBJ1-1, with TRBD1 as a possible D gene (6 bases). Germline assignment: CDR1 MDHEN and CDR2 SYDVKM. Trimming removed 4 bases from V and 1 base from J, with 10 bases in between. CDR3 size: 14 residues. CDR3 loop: CASSSGHQNTEAFF. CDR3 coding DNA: TGTGCCAGCAGTTCGGGACACCAGAACACTGAAGCTTTCTTT.

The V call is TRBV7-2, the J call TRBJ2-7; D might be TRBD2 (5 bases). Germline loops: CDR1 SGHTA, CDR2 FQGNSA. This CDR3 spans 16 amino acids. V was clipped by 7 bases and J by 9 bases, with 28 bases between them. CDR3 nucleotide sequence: TGTGCCAGCACTAATATGCAAGGTACTACTCGGGGTCCGCAGTACTTC. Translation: CASTNMQGTTRGPQYF.

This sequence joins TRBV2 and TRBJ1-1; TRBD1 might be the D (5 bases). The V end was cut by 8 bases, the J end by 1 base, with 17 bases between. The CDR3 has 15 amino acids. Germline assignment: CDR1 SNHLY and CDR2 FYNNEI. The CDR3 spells CASRKTTVGNTEAFF. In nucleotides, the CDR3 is TGTGCCAGCCGAAAGACGACAGTTGGGAACACTGAAGCTTTCTTT.

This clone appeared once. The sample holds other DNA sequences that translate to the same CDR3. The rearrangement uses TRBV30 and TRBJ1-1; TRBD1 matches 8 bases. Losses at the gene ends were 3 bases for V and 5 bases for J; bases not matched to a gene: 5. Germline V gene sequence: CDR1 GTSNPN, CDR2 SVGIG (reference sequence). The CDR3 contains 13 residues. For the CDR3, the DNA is TGTGCCTGGAGCCAAACAGGGGGAACTGAAGCTTTCTTT. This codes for CAWSQTGGTEAFF. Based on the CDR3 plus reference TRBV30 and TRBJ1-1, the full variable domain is SQTIHQWPATLVQPVGSPLSLECTVEGTSNPNLYWYRQAAGRGLQLLFYSVGIGQISSEVPQNLSASRPQDRQFILSSKKLLLSDSGFYLCAWSQTGGTEAFFGQGTRLTVV.

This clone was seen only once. In DNA form, the CDR3 reads TGTGCCAGCAGTGACACCCGTGGCCAAGAGACCCAGTACTTC. It encodes CASSDTRGQETQYF. The chain joins TRBV2 to TRBJ2-5; D gene uncertain. The CDR3 has 14 residues. Germline lookup yields CDR1 SNHLY and CDR2 FYNNEI. The V gene lost 3 bases and the J gene lost 1 base, with 9 bases spanning the gap. Combining the CDR3 with reference TRBV2 and TRBJ2-5 gives the whole variable domain EPEVTQTPSHQVTQMGQEVILRCVPISNHLYFYWYRQILGQKVEFLVSFYNNEISEKSEIFDDQFSVERPDGSNFTLKIRSTKLEDSAMYFCASSDTRGQETQYFGPGTRLLVL.

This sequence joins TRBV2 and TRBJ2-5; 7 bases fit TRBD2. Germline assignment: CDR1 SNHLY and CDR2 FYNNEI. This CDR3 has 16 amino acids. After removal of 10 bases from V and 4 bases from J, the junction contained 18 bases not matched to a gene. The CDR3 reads CATLQRAGVVGETQYF. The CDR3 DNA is TGTGCCACCTTACAGAGGGCGGGAGTGGTAGGAGAGACCCAGTACTTC.

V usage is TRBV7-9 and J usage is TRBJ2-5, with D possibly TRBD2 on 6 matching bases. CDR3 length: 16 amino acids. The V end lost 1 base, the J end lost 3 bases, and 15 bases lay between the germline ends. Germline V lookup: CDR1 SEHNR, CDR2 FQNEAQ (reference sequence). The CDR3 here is CASSLGYWAGKETQYF. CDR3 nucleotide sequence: TGTGCCAGCAGCTTAGGATATTGGGCGGGGAAAGAGACCCAGTACTTC.

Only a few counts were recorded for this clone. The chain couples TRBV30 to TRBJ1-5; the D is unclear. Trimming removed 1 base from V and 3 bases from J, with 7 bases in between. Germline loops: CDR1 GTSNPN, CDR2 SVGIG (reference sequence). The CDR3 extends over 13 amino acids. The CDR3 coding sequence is TGTGCCTGGAGTGGGCGGTCCAATCAGCCCCAGCATTTT. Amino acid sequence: CAWSGRSNQPQHF.

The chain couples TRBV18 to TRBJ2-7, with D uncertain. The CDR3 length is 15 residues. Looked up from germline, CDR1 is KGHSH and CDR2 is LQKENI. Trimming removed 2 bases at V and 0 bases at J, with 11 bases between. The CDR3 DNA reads TGTGCCAGCTCACCAACCGCCATGAGCTCCTACGAGCAGTACTTC. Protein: CASSPTAMSSYEQYF.

The CDR3 reads CASSLQGGEGETQYF. In nucleotides, the CDR3 is TGCGCCAGCAGCTTGCAAGGAGGGGAGGGAGAGACCCAGTACTTC. The chain joins TRBV5-1 to TRBJ2-5; the match to TRBD2 covers 7 bases. Germline trimming cut 1 base from V and 4 bases from J; bases unmatched to any gene: 7. CDR3 length: 15 amino acids. The V gene's germline CDR1 is SGHRS and CDR2 YFSETQ. Full variable domain (rest looked up from reference TRBV5-1 and TRBJ2-5): KAGVTQTPRYLIKTRGQQVTLSCSPISGHRSVSWYQQTPGQGLQFLFEYFSETQRNKGNFPGRFSGRQFSNSRSEMNVSTLELGDSALYLCASSLQGGEGETQYFGPGTRLLVL.

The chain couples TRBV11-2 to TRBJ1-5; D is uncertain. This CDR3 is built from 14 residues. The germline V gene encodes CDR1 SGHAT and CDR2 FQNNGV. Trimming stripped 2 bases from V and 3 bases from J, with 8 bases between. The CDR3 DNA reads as TGTGCCAGCAGCTTAATACCAGACAATCAGCCCCAGCATTTT. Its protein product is CASSLIPDNQPQHF.

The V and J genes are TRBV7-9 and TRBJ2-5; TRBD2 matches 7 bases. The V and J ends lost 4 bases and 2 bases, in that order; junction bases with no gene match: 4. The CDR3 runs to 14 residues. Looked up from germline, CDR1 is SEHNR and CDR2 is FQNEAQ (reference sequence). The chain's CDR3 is CASSSHGGQETQYF. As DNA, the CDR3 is TGTGCCAGCAGCTCCCACGGGGGGCAAGAGACCCAGTACTTC.

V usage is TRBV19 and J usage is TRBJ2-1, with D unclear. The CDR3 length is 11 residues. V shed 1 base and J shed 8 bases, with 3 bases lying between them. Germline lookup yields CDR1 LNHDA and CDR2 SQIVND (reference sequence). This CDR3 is CASSIGHEQFF. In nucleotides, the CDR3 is TGTGCCAGTAGTATAGGGCATGAGCAGTTCTTC.

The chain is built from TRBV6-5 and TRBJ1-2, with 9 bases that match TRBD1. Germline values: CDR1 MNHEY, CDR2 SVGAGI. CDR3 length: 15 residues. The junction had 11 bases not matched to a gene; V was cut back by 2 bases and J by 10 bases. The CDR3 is CASSYQTTGQGLYTF. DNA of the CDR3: TGTGCCAGCAGTTACCAAACAACGGGACAGGGACTCTACACCTTC.

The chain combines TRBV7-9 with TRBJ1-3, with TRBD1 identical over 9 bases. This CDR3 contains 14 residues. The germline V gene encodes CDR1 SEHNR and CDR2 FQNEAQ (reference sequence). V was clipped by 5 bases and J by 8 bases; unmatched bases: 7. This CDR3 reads CASSEGQGGHTIYF. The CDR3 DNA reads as TGTGCCAGCAGCGAGGGACAGGGAGGTCACACCATATATTTT.

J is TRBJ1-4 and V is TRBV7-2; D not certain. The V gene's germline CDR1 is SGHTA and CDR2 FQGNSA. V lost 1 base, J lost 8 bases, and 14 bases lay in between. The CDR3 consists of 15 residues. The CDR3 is CASSLVPEFGEKLFF. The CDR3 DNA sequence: TGTGCCAGCAGCTTAGTGCCAGAGTTCGGGGAAAAACTGTTTTTT.

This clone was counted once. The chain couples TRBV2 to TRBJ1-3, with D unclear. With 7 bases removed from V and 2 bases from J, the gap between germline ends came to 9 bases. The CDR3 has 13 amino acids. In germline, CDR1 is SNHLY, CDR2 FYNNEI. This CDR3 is CASTWNAGNTIYF. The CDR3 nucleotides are TGTGCCAGCACATGGAATGCTGGAAACACCATATATTTT.

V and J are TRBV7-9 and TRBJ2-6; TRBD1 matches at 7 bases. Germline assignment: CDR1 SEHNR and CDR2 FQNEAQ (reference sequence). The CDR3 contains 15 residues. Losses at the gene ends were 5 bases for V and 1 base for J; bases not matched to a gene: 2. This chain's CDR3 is CASSPGGSGANVLTF. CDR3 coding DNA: TGTGCCAGCAGCCCAGGGGGATCTGGGGCCAACGTCCTGACTTTC.

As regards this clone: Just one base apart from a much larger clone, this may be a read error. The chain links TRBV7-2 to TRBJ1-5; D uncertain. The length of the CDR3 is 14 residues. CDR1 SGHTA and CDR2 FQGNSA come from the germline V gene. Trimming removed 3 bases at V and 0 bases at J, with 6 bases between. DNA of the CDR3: TGTGCCAGCAGCTTCAGAGATAGCAATCAGCCCCAGCATTTT. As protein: CASSFRDSNQPQHF.

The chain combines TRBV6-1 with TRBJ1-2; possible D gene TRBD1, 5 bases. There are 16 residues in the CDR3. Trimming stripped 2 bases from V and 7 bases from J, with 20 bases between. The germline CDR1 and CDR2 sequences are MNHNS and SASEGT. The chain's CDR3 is CASSEWGVGRAAGYTF. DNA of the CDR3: TGTGCCAGCAGTGAATGGGGGGTAGGGAGGGCAGCTGGCTACACCTTC.

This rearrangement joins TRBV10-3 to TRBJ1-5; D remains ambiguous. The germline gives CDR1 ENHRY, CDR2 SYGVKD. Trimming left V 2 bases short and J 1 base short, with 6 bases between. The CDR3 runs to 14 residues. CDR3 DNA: TGTGCCATCAGTGAGGGTACAAGCAATCAGCCCCAGCATTTT. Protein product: CAISEGTSNQPQHF.

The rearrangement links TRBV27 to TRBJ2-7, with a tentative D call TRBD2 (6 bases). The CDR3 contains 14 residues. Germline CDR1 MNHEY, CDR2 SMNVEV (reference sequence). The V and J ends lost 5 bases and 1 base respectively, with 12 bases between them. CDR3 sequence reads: CASSRWGESYEQYF. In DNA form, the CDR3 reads TGTGCCAGCAGTCGGTGGGGGGAGTCCTACGAGCAGTACTTC.

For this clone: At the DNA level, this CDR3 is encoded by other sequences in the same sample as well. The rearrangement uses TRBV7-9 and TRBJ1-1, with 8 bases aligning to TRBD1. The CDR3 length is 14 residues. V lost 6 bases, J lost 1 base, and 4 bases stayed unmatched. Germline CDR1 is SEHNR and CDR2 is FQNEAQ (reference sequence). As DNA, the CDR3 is TGTGCCAGCAGTTTCGGACAGGGGAACACTGAAGCTTTCTTT. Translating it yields CASSFGQGNTEAFF.

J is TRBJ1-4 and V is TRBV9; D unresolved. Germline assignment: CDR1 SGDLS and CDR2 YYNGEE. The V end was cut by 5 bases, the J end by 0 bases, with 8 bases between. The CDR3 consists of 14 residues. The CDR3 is CASSGLTTNEKLFF. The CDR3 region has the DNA TGTGCCAGCAGTGGTCTAACAACTAATGAAAAACTGTTTTTT.